The present T cell receptor (beta chain) was sequenced within a study of blood T cell repertoires in COVID-19. The wider study: From T cells, B-cell-depleted T cells, or PBMCs came the material, which was cDNA or gDNA.

Authors' data handling: Reference gene primers were amplified, and this amplification served to estimate nucleated cell counts. Here immunoSEQ multiplex PCR was the method, and the copy in TCRdb shows in-frame clones only, minus some. Clone size and the V and J calls come from that table; the DNA yielded D and trimming. The sample includes about 47,000 clones, around 82% of them seen just once. Germline V gene lookup returns CDR1 GTSNPN and CDR2 SVGIG (reference sequence). The V gene end was trimmed by 4 bases and the J gene end by 5 bases; junction bases not matched to a gene: 6. The CDR3 length is 13 residues.

The clonotype originates from a woman older than 75 with COVID-19, enrolled during active disease. V and J are TRBV30 and TRBJ2-7, with 9 bases aligning to TRBD1. Sequences were obtained from peripheral blood. Written as DNA, the CDR3 is TGTGCCTGGATAGGGACAGGGAGCCACGAGCAGTACTTC. This codes for CAWIGTGSHEQYF.